The T cell receptor beta chain under discussion was sequenced for a study of OX40 agonist ivuxolimab in advanced cancers. Study-wide background: People who had prior anti-PD-1, anti-PD-L1 or anti-CTLA-4 therapy could take part, and approximately 44% had some.

Germline V gene sequence: CDR1 MNHEY, CDR2 SVGAGI. V was cut by 0 bases and J by 8 bases, with 10 bases left in between. The CDR3 extends over 13 amino acids. Libraries were prepared by immunoSEQ multiplex PCR; TCRdb keeps only in-frame clonotypes and omits some of them. The sample includes tens of thousands of clones, around 94% of them seen just once. The source material was CD4+ or CD8+ T cells sorted from blood, sampled in a trial of the OX40 agonist ivuxolimab. The source of this sequence is an adult with an advanced solid tumor such as melanoma, head and neck, liver or kidney cancer. The rearrangement links TRBV6-5 to TRBJ1-2; no clear D gene. The CDR3 spells CASSYSAGRGYTF. CDR3 DNA sequence: TGTGCCAGCAGTTACTCGGCCGGTCGGGGCTACACCTTC.